Below are 8 T cell receptor beta chains sequenced from a single sample in a study of T cells after yellow fever vaccination. Each CDR3 protein is one row after TCRdb ran MiXCR on the 5' RACE reads. Here the sample spans around 47,000 distinct CDR3 sequences, roughly 7% being singletons. This sample comprised CD8+ T cells not binding an NS4B(214-222) dextramer, sorted from PBMCs, obtained 45 days after the yellow fever booster vaccination. These TCRs come from a man aged 25 to 40 who received the YFV17D yellow fever vaccine.

This clonotype was observed at least ten times. This sequence joins TRBV7-7 and TRBJ2-1; the D gene is possibly TRBD2 (5 bases). The CDR3 is 14 residues long. Germline V gene sequence: CDR1 SSHAT, CDR2 FNYEAQ (reference sequence). Deletions cut 0 bases from V and 6 bases from J, with 9 bases between. CDR3 in DNA: TGTGCCAGCAGCTTAGCGGGAGTGAGCAATGAGCAGTTCTTC. Translated: CASSLAGVSNEQFF.

This clonotype has a handful of counts. The chain links TRBV9 to TRBJ1-3; D remains unclear. The CDR3 sequence is 14 residues long. V lost 2 bases and J 0 bases, leaving 6 bases between the germline ends. In germline, CDR1 is SGDLS, CDR2 YYNGEE. CDR3: CASSVAGSGNTIYF. CDR3 nucleotide sequence: TGTGCCAGCAGCGTCGCGGGCTCTGGAAACACCATATATTTT.

There are many counts of this clonotype. The chain recombines TRBV7-2 with TRBJ2-7; 9 positions agree with TRBD1. The CDR3 consists of 14 residues. Germline values: CDR1 SGHTA, CDR2 FQGNSA. The V gene end was trimmed by 3 bases and the J gene end by 4 bases; junction bases not matched to a gene: 4. CDR3 region: CASSFGTGPYEQYF. The CDR3 region has the DNA TGTGCCAGCAGCTTCGGGACAGGGCCATACGAGCAGTACTTC.

This clonotype was seen repeatedly, ten times or more. CDR3 bases: TGTGCCAGCAGCCCCGAGGGTTCCCGAACAGATACGCAGTATTTT. This encodes CASSPEGSRTDTQYF. The chain is built from TRBV9 and TRBJ2-3; perhaps TRBD2 as D (5 bases). Trimming left V 4 bases short and J 3 bases short, with 15 bases between. The CDR3 is 15 amino acids. In germline, CDR1 is SGDLS, CDR2 YYNGEE.

On this clonotype: A read error may explain this, as a much larger clone is one base away. CDR3 region: CTSSVDNTDTQYF. The CDR3 nucleotides read TGTACCAGCAGCGTTGACAACACAGATACGCAGTATTTT. The chain combines TRBV9 with TRBJ2-3; D uncertain. CDR3 length: 13 residues. CDR1 is SGDLS and CDR2 is YYNGEE in the germline V gene.

This clonotype was recorded many times. V gene TRBV5-8 combines with J gene TRBJ2-7; D remains unclear. Trimming removed 2 bases from V and 5 bases from J, with 14 bases in between. This CDR3 comprises 14 residues. Germline CDR1 reads SGHTS; CDR2 reads YDEGEE. CDR3 DNA sequence: TGTGCCAGCAGCTTCGGTAGATCGCTAGACGAGCAGTACTTC. As protein: CASSFGRSLDEQYF.

This clonotype was recorded many times. The chain carries TRBV6-2 or TRBV6-3 and TRBJ1-1; no reliable D call. The CDR3 is 11 residues long. Between the trimmed V and J ends, which lost 4 bases and 4 bases, there was a span of 4 bases. Looked up from germline, CDR1 is MNHEY and CDR2 is SVGEGT. CDR3 amino acids: CASSSLTEAFF. CDR3 coding DNA: TGTGCCAGCAGTTCCCTCACTGAAGCTTTCTTT.

The sample holds many counts of this clonotype. The CDR3 coding sequence is TGTGCCAGCTCACCGCGAGAGGGACAGCACAATGAGCAGTTCTTC. This sequence encodes CASSPREGQHNEQFF. The V gene is TRBV18, the J gene TRBJ2-1, with 7 nucleotides matching TRBD1. V was clipped by 3 bases and J by 5 bases; unmatched bases: 7. The germline gives CDR1 KGHSH, CDR2 LQKENI. This CDR3 has 15 residues.